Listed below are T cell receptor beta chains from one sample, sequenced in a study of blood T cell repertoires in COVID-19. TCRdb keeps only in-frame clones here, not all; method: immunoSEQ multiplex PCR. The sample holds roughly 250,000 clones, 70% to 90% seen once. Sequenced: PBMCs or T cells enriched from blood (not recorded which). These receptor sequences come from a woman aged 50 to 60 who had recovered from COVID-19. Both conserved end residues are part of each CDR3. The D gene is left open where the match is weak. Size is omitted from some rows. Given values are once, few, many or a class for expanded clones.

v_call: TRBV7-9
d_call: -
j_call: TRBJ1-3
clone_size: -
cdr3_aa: CASSLAGVSRGNTIYF
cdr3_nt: TGTGCCAGCAGCTTAGCAGGGGTCTCTCGTGGAAACACCATATATTTT

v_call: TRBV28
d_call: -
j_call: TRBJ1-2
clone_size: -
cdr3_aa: CASSLTASYGYTF
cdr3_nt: TGTGCCAGCAGTTTGACAGCTTCCTATGGCTACACCTTC

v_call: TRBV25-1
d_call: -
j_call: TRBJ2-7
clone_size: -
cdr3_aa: CASSEFPQGTHEQYF
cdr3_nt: TGTGCCAGCAGTGAATTTCCCCAGGGGACCCACGAGCAGTACTTC

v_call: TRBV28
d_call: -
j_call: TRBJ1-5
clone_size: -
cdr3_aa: CASRMTGHPTYSNQPQHF
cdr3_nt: TGTGCCAGCAGGATGACGGGACACCCTACCTATAGCAATCAGCCCCAGCATTTT

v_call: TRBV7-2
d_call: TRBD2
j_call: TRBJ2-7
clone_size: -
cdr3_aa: CASSLGGLAGVDEQYF
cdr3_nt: TGTGCCAGCAGCTTAGGGGGACTAGCGGGAGTTGACGAGCAGTACTTC

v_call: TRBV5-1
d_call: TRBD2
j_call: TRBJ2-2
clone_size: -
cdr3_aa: CASRVRTSGRGGIGELFF
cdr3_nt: TGCGCCAGCAGGGTGAGGACTAGCGGGAGAGGAGGTATCGGGGAGCTGTTTTTT

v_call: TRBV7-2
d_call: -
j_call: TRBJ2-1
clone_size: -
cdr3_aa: CASSLGGGGTPYNEQFF
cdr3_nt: TGTGCCAGCAGCTTAGGAGGGGGCGGGACACCCTACAATGAGCAGTTCTTC

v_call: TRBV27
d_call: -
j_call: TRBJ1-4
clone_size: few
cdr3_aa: CASGPRDNEKLFF
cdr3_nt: TGTGCCAGCGGGCCCCGGGATAATGAAAAACTGTTTTTT

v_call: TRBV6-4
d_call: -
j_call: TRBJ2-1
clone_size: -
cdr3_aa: CASSAGLADYNEQFF
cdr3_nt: TGTGCCAGCAGTGCCGGATTAGCGGATTACAATGAGCAGTTCTTC

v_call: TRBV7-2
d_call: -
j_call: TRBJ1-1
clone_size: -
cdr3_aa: CASSDYSPGNTEAFF
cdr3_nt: TGTGCCAGCAGCGACTACAGTCCCGGGAACACTGAAGCTTTCTTT

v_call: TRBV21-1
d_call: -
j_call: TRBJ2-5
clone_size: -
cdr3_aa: CASSRMETQYF
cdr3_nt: TGTGCCAGCAGTCGTATGGAGACCCAGTACTTC

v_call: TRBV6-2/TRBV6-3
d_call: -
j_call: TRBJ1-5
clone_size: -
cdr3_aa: CASSLDRFNQPQHF
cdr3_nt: TGTGCCAGCAGTCTTGACAGGTTCAATCAGCCCCAGCATTTT

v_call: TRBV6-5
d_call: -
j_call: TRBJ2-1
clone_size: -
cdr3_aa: CASFVGRSNEQFF
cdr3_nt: TGTGCCAGCTTTGTCGGGAGAAGCAATGAGCAGTTCTTC

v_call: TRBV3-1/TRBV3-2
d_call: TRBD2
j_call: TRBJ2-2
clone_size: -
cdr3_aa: CASSQGRTSGVGELFF
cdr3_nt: TGTGCCAGCAGCCAAGGAAGGACTAGCGGGGTCGGGGAGCTGTTTTTT

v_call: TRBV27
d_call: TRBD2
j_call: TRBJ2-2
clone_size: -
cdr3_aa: CASSPGLAGGKYTGELFF
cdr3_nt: TGTGCCAGCAGTCCGGGACTAGCGGGAGGGAAATACACCGGGGAGCTGTTTTTT

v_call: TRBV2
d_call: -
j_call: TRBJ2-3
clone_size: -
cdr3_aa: CASSYSDTQYF
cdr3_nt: TGTGCCAGCAGTTACTCAGATACGCAGTATTTT

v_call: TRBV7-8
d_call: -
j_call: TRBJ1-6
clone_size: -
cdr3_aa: CASSLDYGFASPLHF
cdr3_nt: TGTGCCAGCAGCTTAGATTACGGTTTCGCTTCACCCCTCCACTTT

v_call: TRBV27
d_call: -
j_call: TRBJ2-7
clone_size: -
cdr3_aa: CASSPRPSSYEQYF
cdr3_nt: TGTGCCAGCAGCCCCAGGCCATCCTCCTACGAGCAGTACTTC

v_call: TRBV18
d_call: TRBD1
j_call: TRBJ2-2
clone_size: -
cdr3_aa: CASSPPGTGGKTGELFF
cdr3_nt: TGTGCCAGCTCACCCCCCGGGACAGGGGGAAAGACCGGGGAGCTGTTTTTT

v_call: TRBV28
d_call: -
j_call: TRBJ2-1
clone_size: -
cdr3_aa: CASSGPADYNEQFF
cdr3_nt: TGTGCCAGCTCAGGTCCAGCGGACTACAATGAGCAGTTCTTC

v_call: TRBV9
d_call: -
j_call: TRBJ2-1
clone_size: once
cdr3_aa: CASSVQPTGSNEQFF
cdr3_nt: TGTGCCAGCAGCGTACAACCAACAGGGAGCAATGAGCAGTTCTTC

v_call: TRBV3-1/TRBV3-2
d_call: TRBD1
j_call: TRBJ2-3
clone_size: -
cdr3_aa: CASSLRDRRGAQYF
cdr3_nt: TGTGCCAGCAGCCTCCGGGACAGGAGGGGAGCGCAGTATTTT

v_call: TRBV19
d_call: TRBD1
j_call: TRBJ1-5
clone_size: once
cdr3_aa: CASRDRVGQPQHF
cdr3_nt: TGTGCCAGTAGAGACAGGGTAGGTCAGCCCCAGCATTTT

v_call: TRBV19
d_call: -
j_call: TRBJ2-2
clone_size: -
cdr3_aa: CASTSGFNTGELFF
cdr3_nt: TGTGCCAGCACAAGCGGGTTCAACACCGGGGAGCTGTTTTTT

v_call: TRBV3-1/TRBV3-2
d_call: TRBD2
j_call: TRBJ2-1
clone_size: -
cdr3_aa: CASGRRGAGEQFF
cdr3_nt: TGTGCCAGCGGTCGGCGGGGGGCAGGTGAGCAGTTCTTC

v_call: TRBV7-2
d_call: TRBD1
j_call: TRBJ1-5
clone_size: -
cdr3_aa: CASSLDRGGNQPQHF
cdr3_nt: TGTGCCAGCAGCTTAGACAGGGGTGGCAATCAGCCCCAGCATTTT

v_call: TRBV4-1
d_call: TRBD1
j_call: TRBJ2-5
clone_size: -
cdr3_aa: CASSQDLRGLRAETQYF
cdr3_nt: TGCGCCAGCAGCCAAGATTTAAGGGGGCTAAGGGCAGAGACCCAGTACTTC

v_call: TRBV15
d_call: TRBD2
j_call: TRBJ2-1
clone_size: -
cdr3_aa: CATSRVFQREGRNNEQFF
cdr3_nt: TGTGCCACCAGCAGAGTTTTCCAGCGGGAGGGCCGAAACAATGAGCAGTTCTTC

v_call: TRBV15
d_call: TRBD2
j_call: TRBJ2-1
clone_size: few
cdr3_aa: CATSRGGGSGNANEQFF
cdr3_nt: TGTGCCACCAGCAGAGGCGGGGGTAGCGGGAATGCCAATGAGCAGTTCTTC

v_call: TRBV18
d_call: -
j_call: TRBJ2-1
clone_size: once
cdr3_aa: CASSPFARDEQFF
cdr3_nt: TGTGCCAGCTCACCATTCGCGCGGGATGAGCAGTTCTTC

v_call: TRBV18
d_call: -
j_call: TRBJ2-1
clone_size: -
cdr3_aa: CASSPPTPAPYNEQFF
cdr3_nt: TGTGCCAGCTCACCACCGACTCCAGCCCCCTACAATGAGCAGTTCTTC

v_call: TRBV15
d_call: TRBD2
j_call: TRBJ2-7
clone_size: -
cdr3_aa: CATSRPEGGRKGREQYF
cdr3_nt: TGTGCCACCAGCAGGCCTGAGGGCGGGAGAAAGGGGCGGGAGCAGTACTTC

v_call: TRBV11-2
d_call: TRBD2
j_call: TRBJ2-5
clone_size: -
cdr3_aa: CATVEAGESTETQYF
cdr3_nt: TGTGCCACCGTCGAAGCGGGGGAGAGTACGGAGACCCAGTACTTC

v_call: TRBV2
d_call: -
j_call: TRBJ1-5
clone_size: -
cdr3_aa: CASSVGGRRGQPQHF
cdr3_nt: TGTGCCAGCAGTGTGGGCGGCAGGAGGGGTCAGCCCCAGCATTTT

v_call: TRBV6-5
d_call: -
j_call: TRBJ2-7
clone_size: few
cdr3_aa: CASSYSLLGSYEQYF
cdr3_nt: TGTGCCAGCAGTTACTCCCTCCTAGGGAGCTACGAGCAGTACTTC

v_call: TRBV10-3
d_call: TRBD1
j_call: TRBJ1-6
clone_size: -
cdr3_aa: CAISDRGGDSPLHF
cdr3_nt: TGTGCCATCAGCGACAGGGGCGGGGATTCACCCCTCCACTTT